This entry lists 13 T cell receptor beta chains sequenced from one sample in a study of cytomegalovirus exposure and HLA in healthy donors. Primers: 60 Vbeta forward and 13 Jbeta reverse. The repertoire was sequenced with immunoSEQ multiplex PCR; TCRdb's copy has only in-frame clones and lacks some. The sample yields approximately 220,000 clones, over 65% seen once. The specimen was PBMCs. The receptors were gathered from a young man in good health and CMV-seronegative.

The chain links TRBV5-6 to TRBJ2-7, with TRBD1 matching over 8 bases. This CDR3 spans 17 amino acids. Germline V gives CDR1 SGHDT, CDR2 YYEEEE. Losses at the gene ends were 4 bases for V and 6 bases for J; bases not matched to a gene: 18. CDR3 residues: CASSPLIGQGNLREQYF. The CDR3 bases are TGTGCCAGCAGCCCCCTAATCGGACAGGGAAATCTCCGCGAGCAGTACTTC.

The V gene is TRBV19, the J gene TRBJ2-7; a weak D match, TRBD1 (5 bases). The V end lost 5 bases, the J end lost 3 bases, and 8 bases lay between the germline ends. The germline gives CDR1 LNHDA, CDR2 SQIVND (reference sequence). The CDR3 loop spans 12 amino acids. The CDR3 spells CASSPQGYEQYF. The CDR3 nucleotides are TGTGCCAGTAGTCCCCAGGGCTACGAGCAGTACTTC.

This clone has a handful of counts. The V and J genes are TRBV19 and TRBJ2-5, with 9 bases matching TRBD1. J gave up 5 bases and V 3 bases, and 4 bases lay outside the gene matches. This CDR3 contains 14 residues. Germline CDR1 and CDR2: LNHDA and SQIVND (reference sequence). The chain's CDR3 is CASSIGDRGETQYF. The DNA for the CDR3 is TGTGCCAGTAGTATCGGCGACAGGGGGGAGACCCAGTACTTC.

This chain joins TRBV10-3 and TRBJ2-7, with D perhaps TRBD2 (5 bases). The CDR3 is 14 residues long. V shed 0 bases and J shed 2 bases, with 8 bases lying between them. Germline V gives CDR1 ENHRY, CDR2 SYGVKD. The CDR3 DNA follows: TGTGCCATCAGTGAGTCGAGCGGACCCTACGAGCAGTACTTC. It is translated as CAISESSGPYEQYF.

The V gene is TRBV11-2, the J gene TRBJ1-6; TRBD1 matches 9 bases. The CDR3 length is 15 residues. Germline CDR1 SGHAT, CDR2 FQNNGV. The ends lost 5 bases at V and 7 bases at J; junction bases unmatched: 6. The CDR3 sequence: CASSPQGQGNSPLHF. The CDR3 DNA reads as TGTGCCAGCAGCCCCCAGGGACAGGGAAATTCACCCCTCCACTTT.

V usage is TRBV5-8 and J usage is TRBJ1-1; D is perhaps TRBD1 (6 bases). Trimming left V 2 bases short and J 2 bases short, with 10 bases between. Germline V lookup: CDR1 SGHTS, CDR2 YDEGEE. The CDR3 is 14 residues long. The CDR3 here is CASSLRDTNTEAFF. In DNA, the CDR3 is TGTGCCAGCAGCTTACGGGACACAAACACTGAAGCTTTCTTT.

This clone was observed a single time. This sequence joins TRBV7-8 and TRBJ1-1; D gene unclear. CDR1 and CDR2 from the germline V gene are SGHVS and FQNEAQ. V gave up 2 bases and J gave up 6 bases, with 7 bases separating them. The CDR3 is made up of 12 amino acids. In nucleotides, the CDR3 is TGTGCCAGCAGCTTAAGTAGTTCTGAAGCTTTCTTT. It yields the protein CASSLSSSEAFF.

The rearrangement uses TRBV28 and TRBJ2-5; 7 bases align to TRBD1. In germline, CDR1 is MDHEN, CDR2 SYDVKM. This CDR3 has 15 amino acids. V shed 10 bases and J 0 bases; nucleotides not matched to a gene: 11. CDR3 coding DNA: TGTGCCACCGCAACAGGGGTGCAGTACCAAGAGACCCAGTACTTC. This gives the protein CATATGVQYQETQYF.

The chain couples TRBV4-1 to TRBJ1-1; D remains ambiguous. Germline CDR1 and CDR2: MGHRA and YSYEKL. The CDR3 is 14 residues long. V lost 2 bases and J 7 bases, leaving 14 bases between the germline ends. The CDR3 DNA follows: TGCGCCAGCAGCCAAAACGTGCGGTCTGGTGAAGCTTTCTTT. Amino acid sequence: CASSQNVRSGEAFF.

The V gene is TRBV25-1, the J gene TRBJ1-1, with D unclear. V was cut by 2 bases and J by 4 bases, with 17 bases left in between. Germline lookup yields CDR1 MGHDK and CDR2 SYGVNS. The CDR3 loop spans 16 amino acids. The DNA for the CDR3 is TGTGCCAGCAGTGAAGGTTCTACCGCCCGGAGCACTGAAGCTTTCTTT. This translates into CASSEGSTARSTEAFF.

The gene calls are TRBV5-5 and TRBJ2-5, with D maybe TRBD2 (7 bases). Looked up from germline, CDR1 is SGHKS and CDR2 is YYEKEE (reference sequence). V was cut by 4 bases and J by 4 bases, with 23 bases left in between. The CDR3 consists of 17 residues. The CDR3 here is CASSIRLGGRMGETQYF. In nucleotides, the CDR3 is TGTGCCAGCAGCATCCGATTGGGGGGGCGAATGGGAGAGACCCAGTACTTC.

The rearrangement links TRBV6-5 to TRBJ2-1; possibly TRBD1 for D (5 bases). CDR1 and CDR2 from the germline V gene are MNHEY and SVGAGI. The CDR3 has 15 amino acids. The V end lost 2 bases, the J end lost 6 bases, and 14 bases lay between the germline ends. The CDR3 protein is CASSYGATPRNEQFF. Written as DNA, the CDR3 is TGTGCCAGCAGTTACGGGGCGACCCCCCGCAATGAGCAGTTCTTC.

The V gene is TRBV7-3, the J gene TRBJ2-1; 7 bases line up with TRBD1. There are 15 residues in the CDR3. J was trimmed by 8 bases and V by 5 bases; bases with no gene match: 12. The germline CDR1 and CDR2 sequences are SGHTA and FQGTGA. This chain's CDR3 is CASSPTGAPSHEQFF. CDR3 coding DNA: TGTGCCAGCAGCCCTACAGGGGCCCCCAGCCATGAGCAGTTCTTC.